This TCR beta chain was captured in a study of cytomegalovirus exposure and HLA in healthy donors (TCRdb year 2017). Notes on the research overall: An earlier analysis of approximately 600 of the donors reported 250 to 350 Gb of sequence data and 117 million unique TCR beta sequences from about 180 million T cells. An early release that covered more than 550 HLA-typed donors contained around 300 gigabases of sequencing data and 80 million or so unique TCR sequences. The genetic ancestry cluster associated with self-reported Caucasian donors included roughly four fifths of the approximately 430 genotyped donors. The study aimed to test whether cataloging public T cell receptors could reveal signatures of past pathogen exposure. The T cell repertoires of some 700 subjects were profiled by immunosequencing and related to cytomegalovirus serostatus. A separate validation cohort of over 95 different subjects was used in addition to the approximately 610-subject first cohort. High-throughput TCR immunosequencing, statistical association of individual TCRs with disease status, and machine learning were combined to predict cytomegalovirus infection status. A later analysis re-analyzed previously published TCR beta repertoires from 600 to 850 donors and added high-resolution HLA genotyping to study TCR occurrence patterns. The later analysis used no new phenotypic data to find candidate immune exposures, relying instead on TCR beta sequences and their occurrence across donors. An earlier analysis of 587 of the donors used high-throughput TCR beta sequencing to judge whether each TCR beta V gene segment behaved as functional or pseudogenic. Donor age, sex, ethnicity and CMV serostatus were collected together with the repertoire data. Genome-wide SNP genotypes for about 55% of the roughly 670 donors were used in a later genetic analysis, which treated that subset as a discovery cohort. Every discovery cohort repertoire had been produced on one sequencing platform. Class I and class II HLA loci were covered by the typing at four-digit resolution. The number of typed donors differed by locus: 629-630 for A, B, C, DRB1 and DQB1; 500 to 550 for DQA1; about 600 for DPA1; and some 450 for DPB1. Four to six DR-DQ haplotypes were handled as single units for association and clustering, since linkage in the cohort was strong. Among around 400 genotyped donors of the cohort, an average of approximately 240,000 unique TCR beta nucleotide sequences was sequenced per donor, of which about 18% were non-productive. What the study reported, not specific to this receptor: In a later analysis, TCR association rates were found to vary across HLA loci, with the most associated TCRs seen for DRB1 alleles and the fewest for HLA-C alleles. When HLA alleles, especially DR and DQ, strongly co-occurred, TCR associations were difficult to assign to individual alleles. Specific HLA alleles were associated with 15,000 to 20,000 TCR beta sequences at a false discovery rate of 0.05 in a later analysis. Because counts were too low, about 17 rarely observed V segments, including chromosome 9 orphons, were excluded from the earlier analysis of around 590 of the donors. Because HLA typing was unavailable for some donors at each locus, only the typed subset was used in association tests. A cluster of highly shared sequence variants was judged likely to be a technical artifact of the sequencing pipeline. Most CMV-associated TCR beta chains appeared to be HLA-restricted in a later analysis, and the HLA associations seemed to be driven largely by CMV exposure. In this cohort, only TCR beta chains were sequenced, and detectable features were limited by the absence of alpha or paired-chain data. Across donors, most TCR sequences were observed very rarely, whereas some public TCRs were present in many individuals. Roughly uniform sequencing depth across donors was assumed in presence/absence analyses, although this assumption may not hold. According to a later genetic analysis, donors in an Asian-associated ancestry cluster had fewer N-insertions in productive TCRs than the approximately 670-donor mean. In both the original and validation cohorts, the classifier was reported to diagnose cytomegalovirus status with high specificity and sensitivity. A total of about 180 TCR beta chains were listed by the study as associated with cytomegalovirus. In a later analysis, HLA-associated TCR beta chains showed more clonal expansion and lower generation probabilities than non-associated chains that were equally common. In a later genetic analysis, a missense DCLRE1C variant was associated with V-gene and J-gene trimming of TCR beta chains, and the association was replicated in an independent cohort. Broadly in line with IMGT annotations, most TCR beta V segments showed up in productive rearrangements about 87% or about 30% of the time in an earlier analysis of 450 to 750 of the donors. In vitro tests confirmed that a few of the cytomegalovirus-associated TCR beta chains recognize cytomegalovirus antigens. Correlated functional status among segregating V segments might reflect linkage disequilibrium, but an unknown experimental factor could not be ruled out. A further reported finding was that TCR beta sequences accurately predicted the HLA-A and HLA-B alleles for most subjects in the first cohort. The only immune exposure information available for the cohort was CMV serostatus. The authors suggested that the approach could potentially be extended to other disease states and immunological phenotypes. In a later analysis, several top co-occurrence clusters were reported to appear linked to parvovirus B19, influenza, CMV and Epstein-Barr virus.

Libraries were constructed by the immunoSEQ multiplex PCR assay. The multiplex PCR relied on a mix of 60 forward primers for TCR Vbeta segments and 13 reverse primers for TCR Jbeta segments. The CDR3 region of rearranged TCR beta genes was amplified from genomic DNA by a multiplex PCR assay. The Illumina HiSeq System was used to sequence the amplified TCR beta libraries as 87-base-pair reads. Under the source paper's analysis protocol: In a later analysis, some 80 million unique TCR beta chains were counted across the approximately 640 repertoires, and some 10 million of these chains were shared by at least two donors. To remove PCR and sequencing errors, raw reads were error-corrected and collapsed into unique sequences using a nearest-neighbor algorithm that merged closely related sequences. To assign V, D and J gene segments, CDR3 sequences were aligned to IMGT reference sequences. For a sequence to be retained, a match of at least six nucleotides was required to both a V gene segment and a J gene segment. Rearrangements were called productive when the CDR3 lacked stop codons and stayed in frame with V and J; all others were non-productive. Following IMGT convention, CDR3 was defined as the stretch from the second conserved V-encoded cysteine up to the conserved J-encoded phenylalanine. In an earlier analysis of more than 550 of the donors, sequences lacking an unambiguous match to a single V gene segment were excluded. In an earlier analysis of approximately 590 of the donors, a V segment was called functional when productive rearrangements were above 56.7%, and segregating when the standard deviation between donors exceeded 5%. A statistical classification framework was built to diagnose cytomegalovirus status from the catalog of TCR beta chain sequences. In a later analysis, V and J genes were assigned by comparing TCR nucleotide sequences against IMGT/GENE-DB human TR gene sequences. The TCRdist pipeline was used in a later analysis to assign CDR3 sequences and most-parsimonious VDJ recombination scenarios. In a later analysis, every TCR beta chain was defined by the combination of its CDR3 amino acid sequence and its V-gene family, and reads without a unique V-gene family were dropped. To address suspected cross-contamination and a sequencing artifact, a later analysis removed around 590 highly shared, low-generation-probability nucleotide sequences. In a later analysis, a clonal expansion index for each public chain was calculated from normalized within-repertoire ranks of inferred template counts. A later analysis computed generation probabilities with a VDJ recombination model fitted to out-of-frame rearrangements, and checked the results against IGoR. In a later analysis, TCR-TCR, TCR-HLA and TCR-CMV co-occurrence was scored with hypergeometric tests, and a repertoire-size bias correction was applied to TCR pairs. In a later analysis, false discovery rates were estimated by permuting HLA or CMV assignments 20 times. In a later analysis, co-occurring TCRs were grouped using DBSCAN, and TCRdist sequence similarity was added for clustering within HLA-allele-positive subsets. Repertoires with fewer than 30,000 or more than 120,000 public chains, plus five repertoires with anomalous nucleotide sharing, were excluded from co-occurrence clustering. TCRdb re-hosts the immuneACCESS table, in-frame sequences only. Its copies lack some clones; in the studies checked, an unresolved V gene accounts for under half of them, and the cause for the rest is not known. Clonal size and the V and J genes are those of that table, whereas D and trimming came from the DNA. Present in this sample are 130,000 or so clones, around 80% of which were seen just once. Of the sample, 1.8% is held by the ten largest clones.

This clone was seen just once. It lacks a known antigen. The sample holds no much larger clone one base away, and base qualities are not on file. The cohort was made up of approximately 670 healthy bone marrow donors. All cohort members were sampled while nominally healthy, although unrecorded immune exposures were likely present. The donor was CMV seropositive and belonged to the group of more than 250 seropositive cohort members. A peripheral blood sample was collected from each donor, and TCR beta sequencing was performed on peripheral blood mononuclear cells. Genomic DNA was extracted from the blood cell samples with the Qiagen DNeasy Blood Extraction Kit. The sample consisted of PBMCs. This sequence was found in a female donor in good health and CMV-seropositive.

The nucleotides read TGTGCCAGCCCCGGACAGGGGAAAAATGGGGGGACTGAAGCTTTCTTT. Its protein product is CASPGQGKNGGTEAFF. The chain employs TRBV28 and TRBJ1-1; TRBD1 matches 9 bases in the middle. Looking up the germline V gene yields CDR1 MDHEN and CDR2 SYDVKM. Trimming removed 8 bases from V and 5 bases from J; the gene matches leave 15 bases unexplained. The CDR3, from cysteine to phenylalanine, totals 16 residues. Only CDR3 DNA remains: 48 bases, in frame from the first base.